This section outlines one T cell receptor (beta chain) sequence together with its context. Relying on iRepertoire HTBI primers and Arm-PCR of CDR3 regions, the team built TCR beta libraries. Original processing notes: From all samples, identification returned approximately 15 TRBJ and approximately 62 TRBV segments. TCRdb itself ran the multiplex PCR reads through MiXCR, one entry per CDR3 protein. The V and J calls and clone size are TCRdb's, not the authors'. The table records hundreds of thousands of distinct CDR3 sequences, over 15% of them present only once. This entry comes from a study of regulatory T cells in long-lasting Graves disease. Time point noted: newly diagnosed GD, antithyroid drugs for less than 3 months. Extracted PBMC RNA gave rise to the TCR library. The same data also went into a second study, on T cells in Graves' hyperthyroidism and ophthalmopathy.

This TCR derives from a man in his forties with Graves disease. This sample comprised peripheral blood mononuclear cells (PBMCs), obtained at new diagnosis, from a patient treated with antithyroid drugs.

This CDR3 reads CASSDSGDTDTQYF. The CDR3 bases are TGTGCCAGCAGTGACAGCGGGGACACAGATACGCAGTATTTT. The rearrangement joins TRBV6-1 to TRBJ2-3, with 7 bases aligning to TRBD2. The V and J ends lost 3 bases and 2 bases, in that order; junction bases with no gene match: 2. Germline V gene lookup returns CDR1 MNHNS and CDR2 SASEGT. This CDR3 is 14 amino acids long.